The next 21 T cell receptor beta chains were all read from a single sample in a study of T cell responses to AZD1222 COVID-19 vaccine (dated by TCRdb to 2020 to 2023). Library prep was done by the immunoSEQ multiplex PCR assay. This immuneACCESS table, as held by TCRdb, lists in-frame sequences with V and J called but not all clones. Of the missing ones, under half trace to an unresolved V gene in checked studies; the others have no known cause. A total of roughly 150,000 clones appear in this sample, less than 95% of them only once. Clones ranked in the top ten supply approximately 4% of the sample. Taken with the paper, the label for time point translates to: baseline before first vaccination. The sample here was peripheral blood, taken on day 0 of AZD1222 vaccination. All receptors derive from an adult in good health.

Notes on this clone: One end of the junction is discordant with germline, which a read error may explain. This sample includes further DNA sequences coding for the same CDR3. This chain connects TRBV7-7 to TRBJ2-2, with 11 bases fitting TRBD1. Germline CDR1 reads SSHAT; CDR2 reads FNYEAQ (reference sequence). The CDR3 covers 16 residues. The CDR3 sequence is CASSFLGQGGTGELFF. The CDR3 region has the DNA TGTGCTAGCAGTTTCTTGGGACAGGGGGGAACCGGGGAGCTGTTTTTT. Looking up the rest from reference TRBV7-7 and TRBJ2-2 gives the full variable domain: GAGVSQSPRYKVTKRGQDVTLRCDPISSHATLYWYQQALGQGPEFLTYFNYEAQPDKSGLPSDRFSAERPEGSISTLTIQRTEQRDSAMYRCASSFLGQGGTGELFFGEGSRLTVL.

The CDR3 nucleotides read TGTGCCAGCAGCGCGGACCTGGGGGAGCAGTACTTC. This gives the protein CASSADLGEQYF. This chain links TRBV11-3 with TRBJ2-7; D remains ambiguous. Germline V gene lookup returns CDR1 SGHNT and CDR2 YENEEA. The germline V and J ends were trimmed by 5 bases and 7 bases, with 12 bases remaining between them. The CDR3 runs to 12 residues.

For this clone: The sample contains more than one DNA sequence encoding this CDR3. This rearrangement joins TRBV18 to TRBJ1-1; D gene ambiguous. CDR3 length equals 13 residues. V gave up 1 base and J gave up 2 bases, with 5 bases separating them. The germline gives CDR1 KGHSH, CDR2 LQKENI. The CDR3 coding sequence is TGTGCCAGCTCACCACAGGGTAACACTGAAGCTTTCTTT. This encodes CASSPQGNTEAFF.

This clone was recorded only once. The chain uses TRBV10-3 and TRBJ2-7, with TRBD2 matching 7 bases. CDR3 length: 15 residues. Trimming cost V 4 bases and J 5 bases; bases outside gene matches: 11. Germline assignment: CDR1 ENHRY and CDR2 SYGVKD. CDR3 protein: CAISAPSREANEQYF. CDR3 nucleotide sequence: TGTGCCATCAGTGCCCCGAGCCGGGAGGCCAACGAGCAGTACTTC.

This sequence joins TRBV3-1 (or the pseudogene TRBV3-2) and TRBJ2-1; TRBD2 is a possible D gene (6 bases). The CDR3 totals 14 residues. Trimming removed 0 bases from V and 9 bases from J, with 12 bases in between. Germline loops: CDR1 LGHDT, CDR2 YNNKEL (reference sequence). Here the CDR3 DNA reads TGTGCCAGCAGCCAAGACCCGGGAGCGGGTGAGCAGTTCTTC. This sequence encodes CASSQDPGAGEQFF.

This chain connects TRBV10-3 to TRBJ1-1, with TRBD1 identical over 7 bases. CDR3 length: 12 amino acids. V gave up 9 bases and J gave up 4 bases; unmatched junction bases: 5. Germline V lookup: CDR1 ENHRY, CDR2 SYGVKD. CDR3 nucleotide sequence: TGTGCCATTACAGGGGTGGGCACTGAAGCTTTCTTT. Translation: CAITGVGTEAFF.

The rearrangement uses TRBV10-1 and TRBJ2-1; maybe TRBD2 (6 bases). Per the germline V gene, CDR1 is WNHNN and CDR2 is SYGVQD (reference sequence). Trimming left V 6 bases short and J 9 bases short, with 6 bases between. The CDR3 runs to 10 residues. The CDR3, as DNA: TGCGCCAGCAGGGGGGGTGAGCAGTTCTTC. Its protein is CASRGGEQFF.

The chain is built from TRBV30 and TRBJ2-5; D is unclear. This CDR3 contains 14 residues. Trimming left V 3 bases short and J 3 bases short, with 14 bases between. The V gene's germline CDR1 is GTSNPN and CDR2 SVGIG (reference sequence). This CDR3 reads CAWSIKGYKETQYF. Written as DNA, the CDR3 is TGTGCCTGGAGCATCAAGGGATACAAAGAGACCCAGTACTTC.

The CDR3 coding sequence is TGTGCCAGCTCACTGCGACAGGGAGGTACTGAAGCTTTCTTT. This translates into CASSLRQGGTEAFF. The rearrangement links TRBV18 to TRBJ1-1, with 7 bases that match TRBD1. Germline CDR1 reads KGHSH; CDR2 reads LQKENI. The CDR3 spans 14 residues. Trimming cost V 4 bases and J 5 bases; bases outside gene matches: 7.

The CDR3 DNA reads as TGTGCCTGGAGTGATTGGAGGGGAAGGGCCGGGGAGCTGTTTTTT. Translating gives CAWSDWRGRAGELFF. The chain couples TRBV30 to TRBJ2-2; D perhaps matches TRBD2 (6 bases). There are 15 residues in the CDR3. Germline V gene data show CDR1 as GTSNPN and CDR2 as SVGIG (reference sequence). The V end was cut by 1 base, the J end by 6 bases, with 15 bases between. The variable domain in full, completed from reference TRBV30 and TRBJ2-2, reads SQTIHQWPATLVQPVGSPLSLECTVEGTSNPNLYWYRQAAGRGLQLLFYSVGIGQISSEVPQNLSASRPQDRQFILSSKKLLLSDSGFYLCAWSDWRGRAGELFFGEGSRLTVL.

The V call is TRBV19, the J call TRBJ2-7; 10 nucleotides line up with TRBD2. The J segment lost 4 bases and the V segment lost 7 bases, leaving 4 bases of the junction unmatched. The germline CDR1 and CDR2 sequences are LNHDA and SQIVND (reference sequence). CDR3 length equals 13 residues. The CDR3 loop is CASTPSGGYEQYF. CDR3 sequence (DNA): TGTGCCAGTACCCCTAGCGGGGGTTACGAGCAGTACTTC.

This rearrangement joins TRBV5-1 to TRBJ2-6; D remains unclear. The germline V gene has CDR1 SGHRS and CDR2 YFSETQ. CDR3 length equals 14 residues. V shed 1 base and J shed 2 bases, with 4 bases lying between them. CDR3 sequence: CASSLRTGANVLTF. The CDR3 nucleotides read TGCGCCAGCAGCTTGCGGACTGGGGCCAACGTCCTGACTTTC.

V is TRBV25-1 and J is TRBJ2-3; tentatively, D is TRBD2 (5 bases). CDR1 MGHDK and CDR2 SYGVNS come from the germline V gene. CDR3 length: 16 residues. V was pared by 4 bases and J by 8 bases, with 22 bases between. The CDR3 bases are TGTGCCAGCAGTGGAGGCACACGGAGGTTGTCCGGTACGCAGTATTTT. Its protein product is CASSGGTRRLSGTQYF.

The chain couples TRBV5-1 to TRBJ2-2; 8 nucleotides match TRBD1. Trimming at V came to 2 bases and at J to 3 bases, leaving 6 bases not matched to a gene. The CDR3 contains 16 residues. In germline, CDR1 is SGHRS, CDR2 YFSETQ. In nucleotides, the CDR3 is TGCGCCAGCAGCTTCCACAGGGGGACTGACACCGGGGAGCTGTTTTTT. This translates into CASSFHRGTDTGELFF.

The chain links TRBV4-3 to TRBJ2-5; D is uncertain. CDR1 is LGHNA, CDR2 YSLEER, per germline. The V gene lost 0 bases and the J gene lost 3 bases, with 11 bases spanning the gap. There are 15 residues in the CDR3. The CDR3 reads CASSQDLGRKETQYF. CDR3 nucleotide sequence: TGCGCCAGCAGCCAAGATCTCGGACGTAAAGAGACCCAGTACTTC.

CDR3 sequence (DNA): TGTGCCAGCAGGCTCGGACCTAACTATGGCTACACCTTC. It encodes CASRLGPNYGYTF. This chain joins TRBV2 and TRBJ1-2; D is uncertain. The CDR3 has 13 amino acids. Germline V gives CDR1 SNHLY, CDR2 FYNNEI. Deletions cut 6 bases from V and 0 bases from J, with 8 bases between.

The table lists this clone with a few counts. The CDR3 sequence is CASSIKGRWRGQGYANYGYTF. The DNA for the CDR3 is TGTGCCAGTAGTATAAAGGGTCGATGGCGGGGACAGGGATACGCTAACTATGGCTACACCTTC. This chain links TRBV19 with TRBJ1-2, with TRBD1 matching over 9 bases. CDR3 length: 21 residues. V shed 2 bases, J shed 0 bases, and the junction held 19 bases outside the gene matches. Germline CDR1 reads LNHDA; CDR2 reads SQIVND (reference sequence).

The chain couples TRBV6-5 to TRBJ2-3; D tentatively reads TRBD1 or TRBD2 (5 bases each). The V end was cut by 10 bases, the J end by 4 bases, with 15 bases between. Germline loops: CDR1 MNHEY, CDR2 SVGAGI. This CDR3 is 13 amino acids long. The CDR3 is CATEGLDADTQYF. The DNA for the CDR3 is TGTGCCACCGAGGGGCTGGACGCAGATACGCAGTATTTT.

CDR3 protein: CASSLGQGSETQYF. The CDR3 DNA follows: TGTGCCAGCAGCTTAGGACAGGGTTCAGAGACCCAGTACTTC. This chain connects TRBV11-3 to TRBJ2-5; TRBD1 aligns across 7 bases. In germline, CDR1 is SGHNT, CDR2 YENEEA. V lost 1 base to trimming and J lost 4 bases; unmatched junction nucleotides: 3. CDR3 length: 14 amino acids. Full variable domain (rest looked up from reference TRBV11-3 and TRBJ2-5): EAGVVQSPRYKIIEKKQPVAFWCNPISGHNTLYWYLQNLGQGPELLIRYENEEAVDDSQLPKDRFSAERLKGVDSTLKIQPAELGDSAVYLCASSLGQGSETQYFGPGTRLLVL.

The V and J genes are TRBV3-1 (or the pseudogene TRBV3-2) and TRBJ2-1, with a tentative D call TRBD2 (6 bases). The CDR3 length is 17 residues. Trimming shortened V by 1 base and J by 8 bases, and 21 bases separated the two germline ends. The germline gives CDR1 LGHDT, CDR2 YNNKEL (reference sequence). In DNA, the CDR3 is TGTGCCAGCAGCCAAGTTGGGGGGACCCTAAATCTACATGAGCAGTTCTTC. Translated, it gives CASSQVGGTLNLHEQFF.

The chain links TRBV3-1 (or the pseudogene TRBV3-2) to TRBJ1-1; no reliable D call. The germline V and J ends were trimmed by 5 bases and 5 bases, with 18 bases remaining between them. Germline lookup yields CDR1 LGHDT and CDR2 YNNKEL (reference sequence). The CDR3 runs to 15 residues. The DNA of the CDR3 is TGTGCCAGCAGCTCAACGAACCTGGGAAGAACTGAAGCTTTCTTT. It codes for CASSSTNLGRTEAFF.